This entry features one T cell receptor (beta chain) sequence. TCRdb's table, derived via immunoSEQ multiplex PCR, lists solely in-frame clones and lacks some. The sample yields tens of thousands of clones, about four fifths seen once. The sample is drawn from a study of blood T cell repertoires in COVID-19. Per germline, CDR1 MGHRA and CDR2 YSYEKL. The CDR3 sequence is 15 residues long. V shed 0 bases and J shed 9 bases, with 12 bases lying between them. V and J are TRBV4-1 and TRBJ1-6; D is ambiguous. The specimen sequenced was peripheral blood. The receptor comes from a man aged 65-85 years with acute or convalescent COVID-19. In nucleotides, the CDR3 is TGCGCCAGCAGCCAAGATCCGAGTACTCTTTCACCCCTCCACTTT. It codes for CASSQDPSTLSPLHF.